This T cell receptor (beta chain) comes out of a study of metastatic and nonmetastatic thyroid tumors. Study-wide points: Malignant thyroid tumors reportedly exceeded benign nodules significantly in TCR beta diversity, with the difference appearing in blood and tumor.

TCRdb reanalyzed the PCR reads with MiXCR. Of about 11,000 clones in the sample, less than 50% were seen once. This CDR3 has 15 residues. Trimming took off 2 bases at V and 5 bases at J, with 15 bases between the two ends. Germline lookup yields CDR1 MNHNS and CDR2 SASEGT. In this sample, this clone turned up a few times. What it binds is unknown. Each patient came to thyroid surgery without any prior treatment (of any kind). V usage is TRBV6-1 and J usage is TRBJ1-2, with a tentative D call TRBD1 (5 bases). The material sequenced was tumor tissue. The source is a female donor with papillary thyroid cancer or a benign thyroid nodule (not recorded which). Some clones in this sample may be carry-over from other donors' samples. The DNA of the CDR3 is TGTGCCAGCAGTGAAAGGGGCAGAAGCAGTTATGGCTACACCTTC. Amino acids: CASSERGRSSYGYTF.